One sample yielded the 13 T cell receptor beta chains listed below, sequenced in a study of glioma-infiltrating T cells. TCR alpha and beta CDR3 regions were amplified from RNA using iRepertoire nested multiplex PCR. One entry per CDR3 protein, called by TCRdb with MiXCR from the multiplex PCR reads. The sample includes about 99,000 distinct CDR3 sequences, 25% to 35% of them seen just once. Source material: glioma tissue, nonneoplastic brain tissue, or PBMCs (not recorded which). These receptors were collected from a human donor with low-grade glioma or glioblastoma, undergoing nonglioma brain surgery, or in good health (not recorded which).

A remark on this clonotype: One base away lies a much larger clone, so this may be a sequencing read error. The chain couples TRBV18 to TRBJ2-7, with 9 bases aligning to TRBD1. The CDR3 totals 13 residues. Germline CDR1 reads KGHSH; CDR2 reads LQKENI. The CDR3 is CTSSPDRGYEQYF. In nucleotides, the CDR3 is TGTACCAGCTCACCGGACAGGGGATACGAGCAGTACTTC.

The chain is built from TRBV3-1 and TRBJ1-1; the D is unclear. Between the trimmed V and J ends, which lost 4 bases and 3 bases, there was a span of 12 bases. Germline CDR1 reads LGHDT; CDR2 reads YNNKEL (reference sequence). The CDR3 length is 14 residues. The CDR3 DNA sequence: TGTGCCAGCAGCCTAATCGGCCCGGACACTGAAGCTTTCTTT. Residues: CASSLIGPDTEAFF.

This clonotype has at least ten counts. The chain carries TRBV20-1 and TRBJ1-1; D is possibly TRBD1 (5 bases). With 6 bases removed from V and 2 bases from J, the gap between germline ends came to 19 bases. This CDR3 contains 15 residues. Germline V gene data show CDR1 as DFQATT and CDR2 as SNEGSKA (reference sequence). CDR3 coding DNA: TGCAGTGCCCCACCCCGGGGCTACTTTAACACTGAAGCTTTCTTT. This translates into CSAPPRGYFNTEAFF.

Turning to this clonotype: This CDR3 is missing its conserved last phenylalanine or tryptophan, likely due to a read error. This rearrangement joins TRBV28 to TRBJ2-1, with 12 bases that match TRBD2. The CDR3 covers 15 residues. The V gene end was trimmed by 5 bases and the J gene end by 6 bases; junction bases not matched to a gene: 5. The V gene's germline CDR1 is MDHEN and CDR2 SYDVKM. CDR3 region: CASSAASGGANEQFS. DNA of the CDR3: TGTGCCAGCAGTGCTGCTAGCGGGGGGGCCAATGAGCAGTTCTCC.

This clonotype was counted at least ten times. The chain is built from TRBV7-2 and TRBJ2-5; 9 positions agree with TRBD2. The junction had 9 bases not matched to a gene; V was cut back by 3 bases and J by 7 bases. This CDR3 has 15 residues. The germline V gene has CDR1 SGHTA and CDR2 FQGNSA. CDR3 sequence (DNA): TGTGCCAGCAGCTTTCCCAGCGGGGGGCCGGGGACCCAGTACTTC. Encoded protein: CASSFPSGGPGTQYF.

The sample holds many counts of this clonotype. This rearrangement joins TRBV2 to TRBJ1-1, with no clear D. Trimming took 7 bases from V and 2 from J, leaving 5 bases between them. CDR1 and CDR2 (germline): SNHLY, FYNNEI. The CDR3 has 11 residues. CDR3 in amino acids: CASNLNTEAFF. CDR3 coding DNA: TGTGCCAGCAATTTAAACACTGAAGCTTTCTTT.

The chain recombines TRBV19 with TRBJ1-1; no firm D call. CDR3 size: 15 residues. V dropped 6 bases and J dropped 0 bases, with 14 bases sitting between them. Germline V lookup: CDR1 LNHDA, CDR2 SQIVND (reference sequence). In DNA form, the CDR3 reads TGTGCCAGTAGCGGTGGCGCGGTAATGAACACTGAAGCTTTCTTT. As protein: CASSGGAVMNTEAFF.

This clonotype was recorded at least ten times. The V gene is TRBV28, the J gene TRBJ1-5; possibly TRBD1 for D (6 bases). This CDR3 is built from 16 residues. Between the trimmed V and J ends, which lost 6 bases and 3 bases, there was a span of 18 bases. Per the germline V gene, CDR1 is MDHEN and CDR2 is SYDVKM. The CDR3 region is CASSYPLTGANQPQHF. The CDR3 DNA reads TGTGCCAGCAGCTATCCCCTGACAGGCGCCAATCAGCCCCAGCATTTT.

The sample holds many counts of this clonotype. The chain employs TRBV27 and TRBJ1-5, with D possibly TRBD1 on 5 matching bases. Between the trimmed V and J ends, which lost 5 bases and 1 base, there was a span of 21 bases. This CDR3 contains 18 residues. Germline V gene data show CDR1 as MNHEY and CDR2 as SMNVEV (reference sequence). The CDR3 DNA follows: TGTGCCAGCAGTCCCCGACATCCGACCCGGGACAGCAATCAGCCCCAGCATTTT. Translation gives CASSPRHPTRDSNQPQHF.

Remarks on this clonotype: This CDR3 is missing its conserved last phenylalanine or tryptophan, likely due to a read error. This chain connects TRBV11-2 to TRBJ1-2; maybe TRBD1 (5 bases). V gave up 5 bases and J gave up 2 bases, with 15 bases separating them. Germline values: CDR1 SGHAT, CDR2 FQNNGV. The CDR3 runs 15 residues. The CDR3 coding sequence is TGTGCCAGCAGCACCGGGACCGGGAAGAACTATGGCTACACCTTA. It specifies CASSTGTGKNYGYTL.

This clonotype was observed at least ten times. The V and J genes are TRBV6-6 and TRBJ2-5, with 10 bases lining up with TRBD2. J gave up 4 bases and V 2 bases, and 13 bases lay outside the gene matches. CDR1 MNHNY and CDR2 SVGAGI come from the germline V gene (reference sequence). This CDR3 has 18 residues. For the CDR3, the DNA is TGTGCCAGCAGTTACACGTACTCCCTAGCGGGGGCCGGAGAGACCCAGTACTTC. Translated, it gives CASSYTYSLAGAGETQYF.

In the case of this clonotype: A single base separates this from a much larger clone, so it may be a read error. The chain uses TRBV24-1 and TRBJ2-1; 7 nucleotides line up with TRBD1. The CDR3 length is 15 residues. From germline, CDR1 is KGHDR and CDR2 SFDVKD. The trim removed 3 bases at V and 6 bases at J, leaving 7 bases unmatched. The CDR3 DNA is TGTGCCACCAGTGATCTGACAGGGAAGATCAATGAGCAGTTCTTC. Protein: CATSDLTGKINEQFF.

The rearrangement links TRBV5-4 to TRBJ1-2; D not certain. With 3 bases removed from V and 4 bases from J, the gap between germline ends came to 7 bases. The length of the CDR3 is 12 residues. Germline lookup yields CDR1 SGHNT and CDR2 YYREEE (reference sequence). Here the CDR3 reads CASSYELYGYTF. DNA of the CDR3: TGTGCCAGCAGCTATGAACTCTATGGCTACACCTTC. The full variable domain, in which reference TRBV5-4 and TRBJ1-2 provide the parts outside the CDR3, is ETGVTQSPTHLIKTRGQQVTLRCSSQSGHNTVSWYQQALGQGPQFIFQYYREEENGRGNFPPRFSGLQFPNYSSELNVNALELDDSALYLCASSYELYGYTFGSGTRLTVV.